A selection of T cell receptor beta chains follows, all from one sample in a study of T cells in Graves' hyperthyroidism and ophthalmopathy. From the multiplex PCR reads, TCRdb called clonotypes with MiXCR, one entry per CDR3 protein. The sample has hundreds of thousands of distinct CDR3 sequences, approximately 14% seen once; the top ten hold under 15%. The sequencing sample was made of blood. Receptors were obtained from a young man with Graves' ophthalmopathy. CDR3s include the opening cysteine and the closing phenylalanine or tryptophan. D genes are given only for firm matches. Not all rows give a size; the values are once, few, many and, for expanded clones, a class.

clone_size,d_call,cdr3_length,v_call,j_call,cdr3_aa,cdr3_nt
many,.,15,TRBV13,TRBJ1-6,CASSVGRHDNSPLHF,TGTGCCAGCAGCGTAGGGCGTCATGATAATTCACCCCTCCACTTT
.,TRBD1,15,TRBV6-9,TRBJ2-7,CASSYFGQGLREQYF,TGTGCCAGCAGTTACTTCGGACAGGGGCTGAGGGAGCAGTACTTC
many,TRBD1,13,TRBV20-1,TRBJ1-6,CSATTGDNSPLHF,TGCAGTGCTACGACAGGGGACAATTCACCCCTCCACTTT
many,TRBD2,16,TRBV7-7,TRBJ2-2,CASSLGAGGNTGELFF,TGTGCTAGCAGCTTAGGAGCGGGAGGCAACACCGGGGAGCTGTTTTTT
many,.,14,TRBV6-2/TRBV6-3,TRBJ1-2,CASSYDGNSYGYTF,TGTGCCAGCAGTTACGATGGGAACAGCTATGGCTACACCTTC
many,TRBD1,15,TRBV28,TRBJ2-2,CASTSGTDNTGELFF,TGTGCCAGCACCTCCGGGACAGATAACACCGGGGAGCTGTTTTTT
many,.,15,TRBV11-2,TRBJ2-7,CASSLGAGISYEQYF,TGTGCCAGCAGCTTAGGTGCAGGAATTTCCTACGAGCAGTACTTC
many,TRBD2,14,TRBV12-3/TRBV12-4,TRBJ2-1,CASSGSGANNEQFF,TGTGCCAGCAGCGGGAGCGGGGCAAACAATGAGCAGTTCTTC
many,TRBD2,15,TRBV27,TRBJ2-7,CASSSLAGAHYEQYF,TGTGCCAGCAGTTCCCTAGCGGGGGCTCACTACGAGCAGTACTTC
few,.,13,TRBV10-3,TRBJ2-3,CAKSPTSTDTQYF,TGTGCCAAGTCCCCGACTAGCACAGATACGCAGTATTTT
many,TRBD2,14,TRBV27,TRBJ2-5,CASSTSGGSETQYF,TGTGCCAGCTCCACTAGCGGGGGGAGCGAGACCCAGTACTTC
many,.,15,TRBV6-5,TRBJ2-7,CASSYSTTGLYEQYF,TGTGCCAGCAGTTACTCGACGACAGGACTCTACGAGCAGTACTTC
.,TRBD1,13,TRBV30,TRBJ1-5,CAWAGQKNQPQHF,TGTGCCTGGGCGGGACAGAAAAATCAGCCCCAGCATTTT
few,.,14,TRBV19,TRBJ2-1,CASSVASPHNEQFF,TGTGCCAGTAGTGTGGCATCCCCCCACAATGAGCAGTTCTTC
few,TRBD1,15,TRBV2,TRBJ1-5,CASNGRGQWDQPQHF,TGTGCCAGCAATGGAAGGGGGCAGTGGGATCAGCCCCAGCATTTT
.,TRBD1,15,TRBV4-3,TRBJ2-7,CASSQNQQGAGEQYF,TGCGCCAGCAGCCAAAACCAACAGGGGGCAGGAGAGCAGTACTTC
once,.,13,TRBV30,TRBJ1-2,CAIVGDRNYGYTF,TGTGCGATAGTGGGCGACCGGAACTATGGCTACACCTTC
many,.,14,TRBV18,TRBJ1-1,CASSPTGEETEAFF,TGTGCCAGCTCACCTACGGGAGAGGAGACTGAAGCTTTCTTT
many,.,14,TRBV6-1,TRBJ2-7,CASSGRSGSYEQYF,TGTGCCAGCAGTGGACGTTCCGGTTCCTACGAGCAGTACTTC
many,.,15,TRBV20-1,TRBJ2-2,CSAPVPIQGTGELFF,TGCAGTGCTCCCGTACCAATTCAGGGGACCGGGGAGCTGTTTTTT
many,.,12,TRBV20-1,TRBJ2-7,CSARDSGYEQYF,TGCAGTGCTAGAGATTCCGGTTACGAGCAGTACTTC
few,TRBD2,15,TRBV3-1,TRBJ2-7,CASSRRAGESYEQYF,TGTGCCAGCAGCCGGAGAGCGGGGGAGTCCTACGAGCAGTACTTC